The 31 T cell receptor beta chains listed next were all sequenced from one sample in a study of identical twins. TCRdb re-analysed the 5' RACE reads in MiXCR, keeping a single row per CDR3 protein. The top ten clones hold 4% to 5.5% of a sample with 600,000 to 700,000 distinct CDR3 sequences, 21% of them seen once. These records were also assigned to another study, of T cells expressing NK-cell markers.

The sequencing input was PBMCs. These receptor sequences come from a woman between 18 and 29 years old in good health.

This clonotype was observed a few times. V and J are TRBV28 and TRBJ2-7; 7 nucleotides line up with TRBD2. Germline CDR1 MDHEN, CDR2 SYDVKM. The CDR3 loop spans 14 amino acids. Trimming cost V 10 bases and J 0 bases; bases outside gene matches: 9. Here the CDR3 DNA reads TGTGCCAATTCCCCTAGCGGATACTCCTACGAGCAGTACTTC. Protein: CANSPSGYSYEQYF.

In its sample, this clonotype was seen many times. The V gene is TRBV29-1, the J gene TRBJ2-7; no firm D call. The CDR3 loop spans 12 amino acids. The germline V gene has CDR1 SQVTM and CDR2 ANQGSEA. Trimming shortened V by 1 base and J by 4 bases, and 8 bases separated the two germline ends. DNA of the CDR3: TGCAGCGTTGAAGGCCACTCGTACGAGCAGTACTTC. Protein product: CSVEGHSYEQYF.

This rearrangement joins TRBV20-1 to TRBJ1-1; maybe TRBD1 (5 bases). The CDR3 runs to 14 residues. The V end lost 1 base, the J end lost 3 bases, and 12 bases lay between the germline ends. Germline V gene sequence: CDR1 DFQATT, CDR2 SNEGSKA (reference sequence). The CDR3 reads CSARASGSYTEAFF. The CDR3 DNA follows: TGCAGTGCTAGAGCCTCAGGGTCCTACACTGAAGCTTTCTTT.

This clonotype was counted between two and nine times. This sequence joins TRBV20-1 and TRBJ2-7, with 9 bases fitting TRBD1. V trimming: 5 bases; J trimming: 4 bases; junction bases outside the gene matches: 3. Germline CDR1 DFQATT, CDR2 SNEGSKA (reference sequence). This CDR3 region has 12 residues. DNA for the CDR3: TGCAGTGCTGGGGACAGGGATTACGAGCAGTACTTC. This translates into CSAGDRDYEQYF.

This chain connects TRBV20-1 to TRBJ1-1; D is possibly TRBD1 (5 bases). The CDR3 extends over 12 amino acids. Germline V gene sequence: CDR1 DFQATT, CDR2 SNEGSKA (reference sequence). Here the CDR3 reads CSPRGGNTEAFF. The CDR3, as DNA: TGCAGCCCCCGGGGGGGGAACACTGAAGCTTTCTTT.

This clonotype was detected only a few times. The chain joins TRBV5-1 to TRBJ2-2; D gene uncertain. Germline CDR1 SGHRS, CDR2 YFSETQ. Trimming stripped 1 base from V and 4 bases from J, with 8 bases between. This CDR3 is built from 14 residues. CDR3 sequence: CASSLMQPTGELFF. The DNA for the CDR3 is TGCGCCAGCAGCTTGATGCAGCCCACCGGGGAGCTGTTTTTT. Filled out from reference TRBV5-1 and TRBJ2-2, the complete variable domain reads KAGVTQTPRYLIKTRGQQVTLSCSPISGHRSVSWYQQTPGQGLQFLFEYFSETQRNKGNFPGRFSGRQFSNSRSEMNVSTLELGDSALYLCASSLMQPTGELFFGEGSRLTVL.

This chain uses TRBV7-9 with TRBJ2-1; D may be TRBD2 (6 bases). There are 15 residues in the CDR3. Germline CDR1 and CDR2: SEHNR and FQNEAQ (reference sequence). V lost 5 bases and J lost 8, with 19 bases in between. This CDR3 is CASSRGEAGSDEQFF. DNA for the CDR3: TGTGCCAGCAGCAGAGGGGAGGCGGGATCGGATGAGCAGTTCTTC.

This clonotype has at least ten counts. V usage is TRBV7-9 and J usage is TRBJ1-5; no clear D. Looked up from germline, CDR1 is SEHNR and CDR2 is FQNEAQ (reference sequence). The CDR3 has 16 amino acids. V lost 5 bases, J lost 0 bases, and 14 bases lay in between. As DNA, the CDR3 is TGTGCCAGCAGCGGCACTACGGTGGATAGCAATCAGCCCCAGCATTTT. Residues: CASSGTTVDSNQPQHF.

This clonotype showed up many times. The V gene is TRBV9, the J gene TRBJ2-2; the D gene could be TRBD1 or TRBD2 (5 bases each). The CDR3 consists of 15 residues. The V end lost 2 bases, the J end lost 1 base, and 9 bases lay between the germline ends. Germline lookup yields CDR1 SGDLS and CDR2 YYNGEE. The chain's CDR3 is CASSVRDRNTGELFF. In nucleotides, the CDR3 is TGTGCCAGCAGCGTCCGGGACCGGAACACCGGGGAGCTGTTTTTT.

This clonotype appeared a few times. This chain connects TRBV27 to TRBJ2-2; 7 bases are shared with TRBD1. Germline loops: CDR1 MNHEY, CDR2 SMNVEV (reference sequence). With 8 bases clipped from V and 0 bases from J, the junction kept 9 bases outside the gene matches. CDR3 size: 16 residues. CDR3 DNA sequence: TGTGCCAGCCTGCTCTCCGGGACAGCGAACACCGGGGAGCTGTTTTTT. Translated: CASLLSGTANTGELFF.

V and J are TRBV20-1 and TRBJ2-4; 10 bases map to TRBD2. V shed 6 bases, J shed 6 bases, and the junction held 5 bases outside the gene matches. The CDR3 contains 13 residues. Germline CDR1 DFQATT, CDR2 SNEGSKA (reference sequence). In DNA form, the CDR3 reads TGCAGTGCCCCTAGCGGGGGAAGAAACATTCAGTACTTC. Translation gives CSAPSGGRNIQYF.

The table lists this clonotype with a few counts. The J gene is TRBJ2-1, the V gene TRBV5-1, with 7 bases fitting TRBD1. The CDR3 loop spans 13 amino acids. The ends lost 4 bases at V and 6 bases at J; junction bases unmatched: 4. Germline values: CDR1 SGHRS, CDR2 YFSETQ. Here the CDR3 reads CASSKQGFNEQFF. The CDR3 nucleotides read TGCGCCAGCAGCAAACAGGGGTTCAATGAGCAGTTCTTC.

The gene calls are TRBV6-2 or TRBV6-3 and TRBJ2-4, with unresolved D. Trimming cost V 6 bases and J 1 base, with 10 bases left between them. CDR1 is MNHEY, CDR2 SVGEGT, per germline. The CDR3 loop spans 14 amino acids. The CDR3 loop is CASSQAWAKNIQYF. The CDR3 DNA sequence: TGTGCCAGCAGCCAAGCCTGGGCCAAAAACATTCAGTACTTC.

The sample holds a few counts of this clonotype. V and J are TRBV25-1 and TRBJ2-3; TRBD2 might be the D (5 bases). The CDR3 totals 14 residues. Germline V CDR1 and CDR2: MGHDK, SYGVNS. Trimming pared 6 bases from V and 2 bases from J, leaving 12 bases between. Here the CDR3 reads CASRLGGPTDTQYF. The CDR3 DNA is TGTGCCAGCAGATTGGGCGGGCCCACAGATACGCAGTATTTT.

This clonotype was counted many times. The CDR3 DNA follows: TGTGCCAGCAGCTTAGTAGCTGTAGATACGCAGTATTTT. Protein product: CASSLVAVDTQYF. The J gene is TRBJ2-3, the V gene TRBV7-9; D gene ambiguous. Germline assignment: CDR1 SEHNR and CDR2 FQNEAQ (reference sequence). Trimming took off 1 base at V and 5 bases at J, with 7 bases between the two ends. The CDR3 length is 13 residues.

This chain connects TRBV5-1 to TRBJ1-1; D gene uncertain. CDR1 and CDR2 from the germline V gene are SGHRS and YFSETQ. V was pared by 4 bases and J by 2 bases, with 12 bases between. The CDR3 consists of 14 residues. The CDR3 region has the DNA TGCGCCAGCAGCAGGGTTAGGGTAAACACTGAAGCTTTCTTT. Encoded protein: CASSRVRVNTEAFF.

This rearrangement joins TRBV20-1 to TRBJ2-7; D remains unclear. CDR1 and CDR2 (germline): DFQATT, SNEGSKA (reference sequence). This CDR3 comprises 12 residues. V dropped 5 bases and J dropped 6 bases, with 14 bases sitting between them. The CDR3 region is CSASGAYFEQYF. CDR3 nucleotides: TGCAGTGCTTCGGGCGCGTATTTCGAGCAGTACTTC.

The chain has TRBV7-9 and TRBJ1-6; tentative D call: TRBD1 (6 bases). The CDR3 runs 14 residues. V lost 5 bases, J lost 7 bases, and 12 bases lay in between. Germline values: CDR1 SEHNR, CDR2 FQNEAQ (reference sequence). The DNA for the CDR3 is TGTGCCAGCAGCCAACTACAGGGAAATTCACCCCTCCACTTT. It yields the protein CASSQLQGNSPLHF.

The chain recombines TRBV25-1 with TRBJ2-7; 7 bases agree with TRBD2. Germline V gene lookup returns CDR1 MGHDK and CDR2 SYGVNS. The CDR3 consists of 12 residues. Germline trimming cut 7 bases from V and 7 bases from J; bases unmatched to any gene: 7. The CDR3 is CASTGRGDEQYF. CDR3 nucleotide sequence: TGTGCCAGCACCGGACGGGGGGATGAGCAGTACTTC.

The J gene is TRBJ2-1, the V gene TRBV6-1; maybe TRBD2 (6 bases). With 6 bases removed from V and 0 bases from J, the gap between germline ends came to 15 bases. Looked up from germline, CDR1 is MNHNS and CDR2 is SASEGT. The CDR3 extends over 16 amino acids. The CDR3 coding sequence is TGTGCCAGCAGAAAAGGGACTGCGACCTCCTACAATGAGCAGTTCTTC. The encoded protein is CASRKGTATSYNEQFF.

The CDR3 DNA reads as TGTGCCAGCAGTTGGGACAGGGTACCAACTAATGAAAAACTGTTTTTT. Its translation: CASSWDRVPTNEKLFF. The rearrangement links TRBV12-3 or TRBV12-4 to TRBJ1-4; 9 bases align to TRBD1. The ends lost 4 bases at V and 0 bases at J; junction bases unmatched: 3. The CDR3 consists of 16 residues.

This clonotype was seen a handful of times. The chain is built from TRBV9 and TRBJ2-7, with D hard to call. This CDR3 has 15 amino acids. The V end was cut by 4 bases, the J end by 0 bases, with 14 bases between. Germline loops: CDR1 SGDLS, CDR2 YYNGEE. The CDR3 sequence: CASSPKTDSSYEQYF. In nucleotides, the CDR3 is TGTGCCAGCAGCCCTAAGACGGATAGCTCCTACGAGCAGTACTTC.

Only a few counts were recorded for this clonotype. This chain links TRBV5-1 with TRBJ1-1; D remains unclear. The CDR3 extends over 14 amino acids. V was pared by 3 bases and J by 0 bases, with 9 bases between. Germline V gene sequence: CDR1 SGHRS, CDR2 YFSETQ. This CDR3 is CASSSGVVNTEAFF. DNA of the CDR3: TGCGCCAGCAGCTCGGGAGTTGTGAACACTGAAGCTTTCTTT.

In its sample, this clonotype was seen a few times. This rearrangement joins TRBV20-1 to TRBJ2-5, with 8 bases lining up with TRBD2. The germline gives CDR1 DFQATT, CDR2 SNEGSKA (reference sequence). The CDR3 runs to 13 residues. The V and J ends lost 3 bases and 4 bases, in that order; junction bases with no gene match: 4. DNA for the CDR3: TGCAGTGCTAGCCCCACTAGCGGAGAGACCCAGTACTTC. It translates to CSASPTSGETQYF.

There are a few counts of this clonotype. This chain joins TRBV7-2 and TRBJ2-1; D might be TRBD1 (6 bases). The CDR3 contains 16 residues. V was shortened by 2 bases and J by 5 bases, with 16 bases between the two germline ends. The germline V gene encodes CDR1 SGHTA and CDR2 FQGNSA. Here the CDR3 reads CASSLRRGYMDNEQFF. The CDR3 DNA reads TGTGCCAGCAGCTTACGTAGGGGGTACATGGACAATGAGCAGTTCTTC.

This clonotype turned up a few times. The chain's CDR3 is CASSPGQGRDYGYTF. Here the CDR3 DNA reads TGCGCCAGCAGCCCTGGACAGGGGCGCGACTATGGCTACACCTTC. J is TRBJ1-2 and V is TRBV5-1; 9 bases agree with TRBD1. This CDR3 is built from 15 residues. Germline trimming cut 4 bases from V and 3 bases from J; bases unmatched to any gene: 7. Germline V lookup: CDR1 SGHRS, CDR2 YFSETQ.

This chain uses TRBV12-3 or TRBV12-4 with TRBJ2-3; 9 bases line up with TRBD2. The CDR3 is made up of 13 amino acids. DNA for the CDR3: TGTGCACTCAGGCGGGAGGGGACAGATACGCAGTATTTT. This gives the protein CALRREGTDTQYF.

There are a few counts of this clonotype. The V call is TRBV20-1, the J call TRBJ2-1, with 10 positions matching TRBD1. The CDR3 sequence is 13 residues long. Per the germline V gene, CDR1 is DFQATT and CDR2 is SNEGSKA (reference sequence). DNA of the CDR3: TGCAGCCCGCTGACAGGGGGCGGGAATGAGCAGTTCTTC. Protein sequence: CSPLTGGGNEQFF.

This clonotype was recorded at least ten times. This chain links TRBV29-1 with TRBJ2-7, with 9 nucleotides matching TRBD1. The CDR3 is made up of 15 amino acids. Germline loops: CDR1 SQVTM, CDR2 ANQGSEA. Germline trimming cut 6 bases from V and 3 bases from J; bases unmatched to any gene: 12. In DNA, the CDR3 is TGCAGCGTAGAAAATGCTCCGGGACAGGGCTACGAGCAGTACTTC. Protein: CSVENAPGQGYEQYF.

The chain recombines TRBV20-1 with TRBJ2-3, with 8 bases that match TRBD2. From germline, CDR1 is DFQATT and CDR2 SNEGSKA (reference sequence). This CDR3 is built from 15 residues. J lost 3 bases, V lost 3 bases, and 8 bases had no gene match. CDR3 protein: CSASAEAGVTDTQYF. CDR3 nucleotides: TGCAGTGCTAGTGCCGAAGCGGGAGTAACAGATACGCAGTATTTT.

This sequence joins TRBV20-1 and TRBJ2-3; the match to TRBD2 covers 8 bases. From germline, CDR1 is DFQATT and CDR2 SNEGSKA (reference sequence). V lost 6 bases, J lost 4 bases, and 3 bases stayed unmatched. CDR3 length equals 12 residues. The CDR3 bases are TGCAGTGCGAGCGGGAGCGCAGATACGCAGTATTTT. It is translated as CSASGSADTQYF.